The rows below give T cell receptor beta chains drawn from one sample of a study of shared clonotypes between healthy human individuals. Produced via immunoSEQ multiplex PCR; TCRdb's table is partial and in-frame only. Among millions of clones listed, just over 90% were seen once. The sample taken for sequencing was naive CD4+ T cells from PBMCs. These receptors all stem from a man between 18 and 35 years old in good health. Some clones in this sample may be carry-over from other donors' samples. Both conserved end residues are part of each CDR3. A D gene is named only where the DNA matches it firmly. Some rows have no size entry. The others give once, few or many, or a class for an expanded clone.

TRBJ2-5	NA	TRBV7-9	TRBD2	CASSRLGLASGYQETQYF	TGTGCCAGCAGCCGCCTGGGCTTGGCTAGCGGATACCAGGAGACCCAGTACTTC
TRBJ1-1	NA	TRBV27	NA	CASSHRGWDTEAFF	TGTGCCAGCAGCCATCGTGGGTGGGACACTGAAGCTTTCTTT
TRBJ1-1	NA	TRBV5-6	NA	CASSLRAWNTEAFF	TGTGCCAGCAGCTTGAGGGCGTGGAACACTGAAGCTTTCTTT
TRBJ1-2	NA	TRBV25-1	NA	CASSESFGLYGYTF	TGTGCCAGCAGTGAATCTTTCGGTCTCTATGGCTACACCTTC
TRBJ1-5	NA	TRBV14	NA	CASSLRTGEPQHF	TGTGCCAGCAGCCTTCGGACGGGGGAGCCCCAGCATTTT
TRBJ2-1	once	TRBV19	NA	CASSIDRAGGEEQFF	TGTGCCAGTAGTATAGATAGGGCCGGCGGGGAAGAGCAGTTCTTC
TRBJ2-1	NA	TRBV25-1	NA	CASSEARLVPEQFF	TGTGCCAGCAGTGAAGCCCGACTAGTCCCTGAGCAGTTCTTC
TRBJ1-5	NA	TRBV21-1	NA	CASSPGSWEQPQHF	TGTGCCAGCAGCCCTGGGTCCTGGGAACAGCCCCAGCATTTT
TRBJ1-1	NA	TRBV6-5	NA	CASSFAQATVNTEAFF	TGTGCCAGCAGTTTCGCACAGGCGACGGTGAACACTGAAGCTTTCTTT
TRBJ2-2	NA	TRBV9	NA	CASSPPSGRKDTGELFF	TGTGCCAGCAGCCCGCCCAGTGGGAGAAAGGACACCGGGGAGCTGTTTTTT
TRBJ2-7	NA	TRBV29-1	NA	CSVDAGEYEQYF	TGCAGCGTTGACGCAGGGGAATACGAGCAGTACTTC
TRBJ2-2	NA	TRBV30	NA	CAWSVGTNTGELFF	TGTGCCTGGAGTGTGGGTACTAACACCGGGGAGCTGTTTTTT
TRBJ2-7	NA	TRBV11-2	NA	CASSAPPSYEQYF	TGTGCCAGCAGCGCCCCCCCTTCCTACGAGCAGTACTTC
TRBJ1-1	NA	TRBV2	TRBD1	CASKNRGNTEAFF	TGTGCCAGCAAAAACAGGGGGAACACTGAAGCTTTCTTT
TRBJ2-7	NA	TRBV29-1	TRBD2	CSVEDLSGSEQYF	TGCAGCGTTGAGGACTTGAGCGGGAGCGAGCAGTACTTC
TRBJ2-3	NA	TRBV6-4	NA	CASSQRLGGTDTQYF	TGTGCCAGCAGCCAGAGGCTCGGCGGCACAGATACGCAGTATTTT
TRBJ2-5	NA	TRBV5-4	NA	CASSLVPGETQYF	TGTGCCAGCAGCTTGGTGCCAGGGGAGACCCAGTACTTC
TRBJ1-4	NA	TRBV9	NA	CASSERGSGEKLFF	TGTGCCAGCAGCGAGAGGGGGTCGGGGGAAAAACTGTTTTTT
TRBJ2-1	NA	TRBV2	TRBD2	CASSGGGSSYNEQFF	TGTGCCAGCAGTGGGGGGGGGAGCTCCTACAATGAGCAGTTCTTC
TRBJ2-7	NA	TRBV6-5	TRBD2	CASSYSRETGQYF	TGTGCCAGCAGTTACTCGCGGGAGACCGGGCAGTACTTC
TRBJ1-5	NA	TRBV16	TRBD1	CASSPGTGFYQPQHF	TGTGCCAGCAGCCCTGGGACAGGGTTCTATCAGCCCCAGCATTTT
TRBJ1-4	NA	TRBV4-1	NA	CASSQPPGATNEKLFF	TGCGCCAGCAGCCAACCCCCGGGGGCAACTAATGAAAAACTGTTTTTT
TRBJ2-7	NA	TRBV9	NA	CASSQSQGGGYEQYF	TGTGCCAGCAGCCAATCCCAGGGTGGGGGCTACGAGCAGTACTTC
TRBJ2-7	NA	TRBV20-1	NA	CSATGTYEQYF	TGCAGTGCTACAGGGACCTACGAGCAGTACTTC
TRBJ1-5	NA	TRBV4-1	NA	CASSQDPRMNQPQHF	TGCGCCAGCAGCCAAGACCCCCGTATGAATCAGCCCCAGCATTTT
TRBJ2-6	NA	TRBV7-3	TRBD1	CASSPRDRALGANVLTF	TGTGCCAGCAGCCCAAGGGACAGAGCTCTTGGGGCCAACGTCCTGACTTTC
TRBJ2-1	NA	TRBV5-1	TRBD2	CASRQTGGAYNEQFF	TGCGCCAGCAGACAGACGGGGGGTGCCTACAATGAGCAGTTCTTC
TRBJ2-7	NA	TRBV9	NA	CASSVGGHGIYEQYF	TGTGCCAGCAGCGTAGGTGGACATGGCATCTACGAGCAGTACTTC
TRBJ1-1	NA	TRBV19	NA	CASRGDVLTEAFF	TGTGCCAGTAGGGGCGACGTTCTCACTGAAGCTTTCTTT
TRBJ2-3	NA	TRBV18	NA	CASSPGTTSTDTQYF	TGTGCCAGCTCACCTGGGACCACTAGCACAGATACGCAGTATTTT
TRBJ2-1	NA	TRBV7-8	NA	CASSSTNLYGEQFF	TGTGCCAGCAGCTCAACCAACCTATATGGTGAGCAGTTCTTC
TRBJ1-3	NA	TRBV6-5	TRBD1	CASSYRGQARNTIYF	TGTGCCAGCAGTTACCGGGGACAGGCTAGAAACACCATATATTTT
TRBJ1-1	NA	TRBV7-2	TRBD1	CASSWDRFPTEAFF	TGTGCCAGCAGCTGGGACAGATTCCCCACTGAAGCTTTCTTT